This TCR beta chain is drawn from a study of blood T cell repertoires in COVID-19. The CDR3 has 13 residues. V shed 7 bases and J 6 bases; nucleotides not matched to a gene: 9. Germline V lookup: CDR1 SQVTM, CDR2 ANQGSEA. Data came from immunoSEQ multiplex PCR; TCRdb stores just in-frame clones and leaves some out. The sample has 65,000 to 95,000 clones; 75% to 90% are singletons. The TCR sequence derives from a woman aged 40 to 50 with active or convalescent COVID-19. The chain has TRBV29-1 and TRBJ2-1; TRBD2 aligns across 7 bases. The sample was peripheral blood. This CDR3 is CSADGGSRNEQFF. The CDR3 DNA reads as TGCAGCGCAGACGGGGGGAGTCGCAATGAGCAGTTCTTC.